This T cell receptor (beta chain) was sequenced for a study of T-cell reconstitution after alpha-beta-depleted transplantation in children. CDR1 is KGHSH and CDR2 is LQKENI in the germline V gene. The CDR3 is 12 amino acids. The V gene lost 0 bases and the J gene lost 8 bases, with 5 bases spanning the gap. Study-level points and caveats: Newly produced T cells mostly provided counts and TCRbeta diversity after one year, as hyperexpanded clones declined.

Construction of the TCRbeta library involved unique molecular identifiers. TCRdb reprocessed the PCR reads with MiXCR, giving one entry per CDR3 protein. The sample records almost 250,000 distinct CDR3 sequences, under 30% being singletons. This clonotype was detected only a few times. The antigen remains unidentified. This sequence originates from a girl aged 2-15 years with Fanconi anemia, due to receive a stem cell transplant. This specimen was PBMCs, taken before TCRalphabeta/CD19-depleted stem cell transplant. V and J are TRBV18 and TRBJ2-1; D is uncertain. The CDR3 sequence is CASSPPTYEQFF. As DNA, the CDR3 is TGTGCCAGCTCACCACCTACGTATGAGCAGTTCTTC.